This T cell receptor (beta chain) is drawn from a study of regulatory T cells in long-lasting Graves disease. Indicated time point: newly diagnosed GD, antithyroid drugs for less than 3 months. Construction of the TCR library relied on RNA isolated from PBMCs. An endocrinology unit in Xi'an, China, supplied the patients. This clonotype was seen a few times. Library construction for TCR beta used iRepertoire HTBI primers and Arm-PCR of CDR3 regions. Original processing notes: Segment identification across samples yielded 55 to 65 TRBV and about 13 TRBJ segments. Using its own MiXCR run on the multiplex PCR reads, TCRdb lists one record per CDR3 protein. The V and J calls follow TCRdb's processing rather than the paper's. The sample holds 550,000 to 650,000 distinct CDR3 sequences, roughly 16% seen once. The CDR3 loop spans 15 amino acids. Trimming pared 8 bases from V and 6 bases from J, leaving 21 bases between. CDR1 is MNHEY, CDR2 SVGEGT, per germline.

The data were also submitted as part of a second study, on T cells in Graves' hyperthyroidism and ophthalmopathy. That source notes: It was considered stable Graves' hyperthyroidism when ophthalmopathy did not progress within 18 months. First-round RT-PCR of the TCR CDR3 relied on the HTBI primer set.

J is TRBJ2-3 and V is TRBV6-2 or TRBV6-3; tentative D call: TRBD2 (5 bases). This receptor was identified in a man aged 18 to 30 with Graves disease. Sample: peripheral blood mononuclear cells (PBMCs), taken at new diagnosis, from a patient treated with antithyroid drugs. The chain's CDR3 is CASPPTPRGPDTQYF. DNA of the CDR3: TGTGCCAGCCCTCCGACACCCCGAGGGCCGGATACGCAGTATTTT.